The T cell receptor (beta chain) under discussion was sequenced for a study of T cells in Graves' hyperthyroidism and ophthalmopathy. Points from the study as a whole: Blood also showed most of the thyroid clonotypes that were expanded above 0.001.

TCR beta CDR3 regions were amplified from RNA. HTBI primers were used for first-round RT-PCR of the TCR CDR3. TCRdb reprocessed the multiplex PCR reads with MiXCR, giving one entry per CDR3 protein. Here the sample spans hundreds of thousands of distinct CDR3 sequences, around 21% being singletons. PBMCs were obtained from 9 to 10 ml fresh peripheral blood. This clonotype was seen a handful of times. Its antigen is undetermined. Germline trimming cut 0 bases from V and 0 bases from J; bases unmatched to any gene: 11. Germline values: CDR1 SGDLS, CDR2 YYNGEE. The CDR3 runs to 19 residues. The genes are TRBV9 and TRBJ2-2, with 7 bases that match TRBD1. This clonotype was obtained from a man aged 25-45 years with Graves' ophthalmopathy. The specimen sequenced was blood. The CDR3 region is CASSVALLDRRANTGELFF. CDR3 nucleotide sequence: TGTGCCAGCAGCGTAGCCCTCCTGGACAGGCGAGCGAACACCGGGGAGCTGTTTTTT.